These T cell receptor beta chains were read from a single sample in a study of blood T cells in healthy people across ages. TCRdb used MiXCR to reprocess the 5' RACE reads, holding one entry per CDR3 protein. The sample comprises about 1 million distinct CDR3 sequences, about 23% of which are singletons, and about 0.8% rests with the top ten. A further study also used this sample, focusing on T cells of mothers and their children.

The sequenced sample consisted of blood. Source of these receptors: a girl aged 2 to 9 in good health. Both conserved end residues are part of each CDR3. Clone size is shown for a subset of rows, as once, few, many or a class of expanded clone.

cdr3_aa | v_call | clone_size | j_call | cdr3_length
CSAAPPRSHQFF | TRBV20-1 | . | . | 12
CASSVQVGETQYF | TRBV5-1 | few | TRBJ2-5 | 13
CAIGQGSSYEQYF | TRBV10-3 | few | TRBJ2-7 | 13
CASSPSQAFEEGGYTF | TRBV28 | . | TRBJ1-2 | 16
CASSSLPGGDGYTF | TRBV27 | . | TRBJ1-2 | 14
CASSFQPPNSYNEQFF | TRBV28 | . | TRBJ2-1 | 16
CASSRRDRGIDYGYTF | TRBV3-1 | . | TRBJ1-2 | 16
CASSLTRDLTDTQYF | TRBV6-6 | few | TRBJ2-3 | 15
CASSLDSRSEQYF | TRBV5-1 | . | TRBJ2-7 | 13
CSASSLAGGPDTQYF | TRBV20-1 | few | TRBJ2-3 | 15
CASSPQQGSRYTF | TRBV12-3/TRBV12-4 | . | TRBJ1-2 | 13
CASSYFRGLTEAFF | TRBV6-5 | few | TRBJ1-1 | 14
CASRVGGSNQPQHF | TRBV28 | . | TRBJ1-5 | 14
CASSLHGGELFF | TRBV5-1 | . | TRBJ2-2 | 12
CAISSGSHEQHF | TRBV28 | . | TRBJ2-7 | 12
CASSPTLGGGNEQFF | TRBV4-1 | few | TRBJ2-1 | 15
CSVNDRDSTDTQYF | TRBV29-1 | few | TRBJ2-3 | 14
CSAREYSYEQYF | TRBV20-1 | few | TRBJ2-7 | 12
CASAVVGQETQYF | TRBV3-1 | . | TRBJ2-5 | 13
CASTLSGRGTDTQYF | TRBV12-3/TRBV12-4 | . | TRBJ2-3 | 15
CASSSGVEMQETQYF | TRBV5-1 | few | TRBJ2-5 | 15
CSVSLTRRSHEQYF | TRBV29-1 | once | . | 14
CASSLTLGPLETQYF | TRBV7-3 | few | TRBJ2-5 | 15
CAISEGLAGSYEQYF | TRBV10-3 | few | . | 15
CSVGDTGAMGYEQYF | TRBV29-1 | . | TRBJ2-7 | 15
CASSLTSGRVEQFF | TRBV5-6 | once | TRBJ2-1 | 14
CASSWDRGLEQYF | TRBV7-8 | few | TRBJ2-7 | 13
CSARVLNNEQFF | TRBV20-1 | . | . | 12
CASSLSPIGGEKLFF | TRBV12-3/TRBV12-4 | few | TRBJ1-4 | 15
CASSLAEGPTEAFF | TRBV5-1 | . | TRBJ1-1 | 14
CSVSGGGNYGYTF | TRBV29-1 | few | TRBJ1-2 | 13
CSARHPLVGGDTGELFF | TRBV20-1 | . | TRBJ2-2 | 17
CASGSRTGGSSYEQYF | TRBV12-5 | . | . | 16
CASGTGVKNIQYF | TRBV28 | . | TRBJ2-4 | 13
CASSPYPTTGSRGEQFF | TRBV9 | . | TRBJ2-1 | 17
CASSFGNTGELFF | TRBV7-3 | many | TRBJ2-2 | 13
CSVEEAGTGVEQYF | TRBV29-1 | few | TRBJ2-7 | 14
CASSNRVERKLFF | TRBV13 | . | TRBJ1-4 | 13
CASSPKETSGGADTQYF | TRBV12-3/TRBV12-4 | . | TRBJ2-3 | 17
CSAVAEGLETYEQYF | TRBV29-1 | few | TRBJ2-7 | 15
CASSQDPSQSSYEQYF | TRBV3-1 | few | TRBJ2-7 | 16
CASSQDQYSQQYF | TRBV4-3 | . | TRBJ2-3 | 13
CVSSQDRSEQFF | TRBV4-1 | . | TRBJ2-1 | 12
CASSHGQGFTEAFF | TRBV4-1 | . | TRBJ1-1 | 14
CASSFTTTYGYTF | TRBV7-2 | many | TRBJ1-2 | 13
CSAIVPGLRVYEQYF | TRBV20-1 | . | . | 15
CASSFEHNEQFF | TRBV7-9 | . | TRBJ2-1 | 12
CSAGLAGGISDTQYF | TRBV20-1 | . | TRBJ2-3 | 15
CSVKAGAADTQYF | TRBV29-1 | . | TRBJ2-3 | 13
CSARDRSQGDTQYF | TRBV20-1 | . | TRBJ2-3 | 14
CSVEGPNTGELFF | TRBV29-1 | many | TRBJ2-2 | 13
CASSLRNLQAFF | TRBV28 | . | TRBJ1-1 | 12
CASSPGSNEKLFF | TRBV7-3 | . | TRBJ1-4 | 13
CASTDSPNQPQHF | TRBV6-5 | . | TRBJ1-5 | 13
CASSYREVNTEAFF | TRBV6-5 | few | TRBJ1-1 | 14
CSVGGQNEQFF | TRBV29-1 | few | . | 11
CASSPLTGASEQFF | TRBV11-2 | . | . | 14
CSVALAGIQETQYF | TRBV29-1 | few | . | 14
CASSQPTSYNEQFF | TRBV28 | few | TRBJ2-1 | 14